The next 8 T cell receptor beta chains were all read from a single sample in a study of T cell clones after liver transplantation. TCRdb's table, derived via immunoSEQ multiplex PCR, lists solely in-frame clones and lacks some. The top ten clones hold approximately 0.84% of a sample with around 110,000 clones, roughly nine tenths of them seen once. The sequencing here drew on CD4+ T cells from blood, taken 12 months after liver transplant. The receptor source for this set is a human patient who received a liver transplant. Some T cells may have originated in the graft donor.

This clone occurred once. The V call is TRBV30, the J call TRBJ1-5; D is ambiguous. Trimming stripped 2 bases from V and 6 bases from J, with 11 bases between. The CDR3 has 13 residues. Looked up from germline, CDR1 is GTSNPN and CDR2 is SVGIG (reference sequence). The CDR3 DNA reads as TGTGCCTGGAGTTATGGGGATGGTCAGCCCCAGCATTTT. Translating it yields CAWSYGDGQPQHF.

The CDR3, as DNA: TGTGCCAGTAGTACCTCGGGGGGGCCCTTGGAGCAGTTCTTC. Translated: CASSTSGGPLEQFF. V gene TRBV19 combines with J gene TRBJ2-1; TRBD2 matches at 8 bases. Germline CDR1 LNHDA, CDR2 SQIVND (reference sequence). V gave up 4 bases and J gave up 10 bases; unmatched junction bases: 9. The CDR3 is 14 amino acids.

The V gene is TRBV5-1, the J gene TRBJ2-1, with D possibly matching TRBD2 (5 bases). There are 15 residues in the CDR3. Germline loops: CDR1 SGHRS, CDR2 YFSETQ. V was cut by 0 bases and J by 4 bases, with 11 bases left in between. The CDR3 loop is CASSLVSDSYNEQFF. The CDR3 DNA follows: TGCGCCAGCAGCTTGGTATCGGACTCTTACAATGAGCAGTTCTTC. Drawing the rest from reference TRBV5-1 and TRBJ2-1, the complete variable domain is KAGVTQTPRYLIKTRGQQVTLSCSPISGHRSVSWYQQTPGQGLQFLFEYFSETQRNKGNFPGRFSGRQFSNSRSEMNVSTLELGDSALYLCASSLVSDSYNEQFFGPGTRLTVL.

V gene TRBV5-4 combines with J gene TRBJ2-7; D uncertain. The CDR3 length is 14 residues. Germline values: CDR1 SGHNT, CDR2 YYREEE (reference sequence). Trimming removed 2 bases from V and 7 bases from J, with 16 bases in between. The CDR3 coding sequence is TGTGCCAGCAGCTTACCTCCGACCGCCGGGGAGCAGTACTTC. Its protein product is CASSLPPTAGEQYF.

V and J are TRBV2 and TRBJ1-4; 9 bases line up with TRBD1. Germline loops: CDR1 SNHLY, CDR2 FYNNEI. Unmatched junction bases numbered 4, after V lost 6 bases and J lost 5 bases. The CDR3 spans 14 residues. CDR3 DNA sequence: TGTGCCAGCAGCGACGGGACAGGGAATGAAAAACTGTTTTTT. This encodes CASSDGTGNEKLFF.

The chain is built from TRBV28 and TRBJ2-3; D is perhaps TRBD1 or TRBD2 (6 bases each). CDR1 is MDHEN and CDR2 is SYDVKM in the germline V gene. The ends were cut back, 5 bases at V and 1 base at J, with 16 bases in the middle. This CDR3 comprises 16 residues. The CDR3: CASSVWGAPRTDTQYF. DNA of the CDR3: TGTGCCAGCAGTGTCTGGGGGGCCCCCCGCACAGATACGCAGTATTTT.

The rearrangement uses TRBV2 and TRBJ2-1; D assignment may be TRBD1 or TRBD2 (5 bases each). Germline V gene data show CDR1 as SNHLY and CDR2 as FYNNEI. With 4 bases removed from V and 9 bases from J, the gap between germline ends came to 16 bases. This CDR3 contains 14 residues. The chain's CDR3 is CASSVLGAWGEQFF. CDR3 in DNA: TGTGCCAGCAGTGTTCTCGGGGCTTGGGGTGAGCAGTTCTTC.

J is TRBJ2-1 and V is TRBV6-4; 9 bases match TRBD2. Losses at the gene ends were 5 bases for V and 0 bases for J; bases not matched to a gene: 8. CDR1 and CDR2 from the germline V gene are MRHNA and SNTAGT. The CDR3 is made up of 17 amino acids. CDR3 nucleotides: TGTGCCAGCAGTTTCGCGTCTAGCGGGGCCTCCTACAATGAGCAGTTCTTC. Translated, it gives CASSFASSGASYNEQFF.